The entry that follows covers one T cell receptor beta chain sequence. The sample belongs to a study of blood T cell repertoires in COVID-19. About the study: PBMCs, B-cell-depleted T cells, or T cells provided the cDNA or gDNA that made up the material.

In the original workflow: From reference gene primer amplification, estimates of nucleated cell counts were derived. Some clones are missing from TCRdb's copy, which holds only in-frame ones; the method was immunoSEQ multiplex PCR. That table furnishes V, J and clone size, whereas the DNA furnished D and trimming. The table has under 95,000 clones, around 90% seen once. Sequenced material: peripheral blood. This TCR came from a man aged 55 to 70 with acute or convalescent COVID-19.

CDR3 coding DNA: TGTGCCAGCAGTCAGACGGGAAACTATGGCTACACCTTC. This encodes CASSQTGNYGYTF. This chain joins TRBV27 and TRBJ1-2; unclear D gene. The CDR3 has 13 amino acids. Deletions cut 5 bases from V and 2 bases from J, with 9 bases between. In germline, CDR1 is MNHEY, CDR2 SMNVEV (reference sequence).